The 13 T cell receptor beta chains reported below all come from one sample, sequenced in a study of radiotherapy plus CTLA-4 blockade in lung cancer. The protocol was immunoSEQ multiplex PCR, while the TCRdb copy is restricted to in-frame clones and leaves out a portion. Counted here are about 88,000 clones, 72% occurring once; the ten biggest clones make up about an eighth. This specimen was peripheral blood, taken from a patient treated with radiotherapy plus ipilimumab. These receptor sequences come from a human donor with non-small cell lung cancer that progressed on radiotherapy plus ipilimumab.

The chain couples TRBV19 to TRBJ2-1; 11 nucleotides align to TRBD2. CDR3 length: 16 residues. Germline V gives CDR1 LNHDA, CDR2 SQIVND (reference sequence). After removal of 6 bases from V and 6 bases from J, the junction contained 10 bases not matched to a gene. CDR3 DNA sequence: TGTGCCAGTAGCCAGGCTCTAGCGGGAGGACTCAATGAGCAGTTCTTC. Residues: CASSQALAGGLNEQFF.

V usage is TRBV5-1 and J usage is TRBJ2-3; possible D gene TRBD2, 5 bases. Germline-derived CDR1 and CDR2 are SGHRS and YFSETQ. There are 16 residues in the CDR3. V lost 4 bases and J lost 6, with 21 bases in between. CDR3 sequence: CASSLGVGNSGDTQYF. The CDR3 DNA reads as TGCGCCAGCAGCCTTGGAGTAGGGAACTCGGGGGATACGCAGTATTTT.

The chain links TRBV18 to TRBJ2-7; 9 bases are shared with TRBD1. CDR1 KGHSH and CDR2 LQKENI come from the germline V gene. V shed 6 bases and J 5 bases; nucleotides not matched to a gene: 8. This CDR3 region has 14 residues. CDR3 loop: CASSLDRGSDEQYF. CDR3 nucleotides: TGTGCCAGCTCGCTGGACAGGGGAAGTGACGAGCAGTACTTC.

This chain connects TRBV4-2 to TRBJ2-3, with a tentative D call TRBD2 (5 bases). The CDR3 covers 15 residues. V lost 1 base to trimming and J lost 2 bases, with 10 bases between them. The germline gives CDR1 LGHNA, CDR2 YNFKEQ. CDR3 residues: CASSQVDSDTDTQYF. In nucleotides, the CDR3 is TGTGCCAGCAGCCAAGTGGACTCGGACACAGATACGCAGTATTTT.

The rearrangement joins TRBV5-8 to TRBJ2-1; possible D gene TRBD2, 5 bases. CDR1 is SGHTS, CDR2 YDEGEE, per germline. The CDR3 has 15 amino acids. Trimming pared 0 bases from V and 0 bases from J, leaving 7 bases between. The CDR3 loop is CASSLGENSYNEQFF. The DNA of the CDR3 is TGTGCCAGCAGCTTGGGGGAGAACTCCTACAATGAGCAGTTCTTC.

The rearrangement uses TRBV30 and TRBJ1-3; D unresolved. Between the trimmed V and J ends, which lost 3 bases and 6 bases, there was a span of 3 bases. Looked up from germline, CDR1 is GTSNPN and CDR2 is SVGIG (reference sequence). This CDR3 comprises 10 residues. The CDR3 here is CAWSLNTIYF. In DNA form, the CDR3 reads TGTGCCTGGAGCCTAAACACCATATATTTT.

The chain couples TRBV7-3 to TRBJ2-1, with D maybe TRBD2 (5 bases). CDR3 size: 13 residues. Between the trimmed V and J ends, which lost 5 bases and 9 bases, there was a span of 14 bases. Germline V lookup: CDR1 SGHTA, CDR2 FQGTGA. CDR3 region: CASSLGGGAEQFF. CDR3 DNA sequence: TGTGCCAGCAGCCTGGGCGGAGGTGCTGAGCAGTTCTTC.

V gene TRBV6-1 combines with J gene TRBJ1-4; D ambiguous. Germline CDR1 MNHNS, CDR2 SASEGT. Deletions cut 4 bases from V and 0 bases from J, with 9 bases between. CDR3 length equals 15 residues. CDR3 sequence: CASSVGPATNEKLFF. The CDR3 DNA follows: TGTGCCAGCAGTGTTGGGCCAGCAACTAATGAAAAACTGTTTTTT.

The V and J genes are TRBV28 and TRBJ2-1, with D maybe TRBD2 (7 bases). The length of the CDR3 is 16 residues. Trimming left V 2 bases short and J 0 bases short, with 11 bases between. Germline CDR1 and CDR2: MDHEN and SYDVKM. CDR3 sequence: CASSLGGASSYNEQFF. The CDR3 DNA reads TGTGCCAGCAGTTTAGGGGGGGCTAGCTCCTACAATGAGCAGTTCTTC.

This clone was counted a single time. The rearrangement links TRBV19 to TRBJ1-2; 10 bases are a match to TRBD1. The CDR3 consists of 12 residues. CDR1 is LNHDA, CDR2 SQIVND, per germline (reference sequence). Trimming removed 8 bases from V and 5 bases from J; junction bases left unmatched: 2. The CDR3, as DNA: TGTGCCAGTCTGGACAGGGGGTATGGCTACACCTTC. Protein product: CASLDRGYGYTF.

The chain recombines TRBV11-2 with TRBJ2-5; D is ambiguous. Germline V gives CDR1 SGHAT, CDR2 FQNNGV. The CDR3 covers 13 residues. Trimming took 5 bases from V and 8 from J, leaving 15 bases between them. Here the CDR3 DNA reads TGTGCCAGCAGCCCCTCCGCTGCGCCCACCCAGTACTTC. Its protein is CASSPSAAPTQYF.

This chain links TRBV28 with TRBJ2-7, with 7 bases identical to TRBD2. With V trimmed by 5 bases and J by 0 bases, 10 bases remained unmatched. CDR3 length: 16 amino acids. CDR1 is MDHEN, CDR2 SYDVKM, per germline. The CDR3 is CASSTGTTVYSYEQYF. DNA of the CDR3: TGTGCCAGCAGTACCGGGACTACCGTTTACTCCTACGAGCAGTACTTC.

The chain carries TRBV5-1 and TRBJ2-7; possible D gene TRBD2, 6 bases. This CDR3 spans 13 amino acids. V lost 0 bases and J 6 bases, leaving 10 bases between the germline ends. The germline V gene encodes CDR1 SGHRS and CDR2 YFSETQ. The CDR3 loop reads CASSLGPGAEQYF. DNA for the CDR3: TGCGCCAGCAGCTTGGGTCCGGGAGCCGAGCAGTACTTC.